The sequence of this T cell receptor (beta chain) was determined in a study of OX40 agonist ivuxolimab in advanced cancers. Generated by immunoSEQ multiplex PCR, the TCRdb table keeps only in-frame clones and is missing some. The sample includes roughly 77,000 clones, about 84% of them seen just once. Germline assignment: CDR1 SGHAT and CDR2 FQDESV (reference sequence). The CDR3 contains 12 residues. Trimming at V came to 5 bases and at J to 15 bases, leaving 8 bases not matched to a gene. The receptor's source is an adult with an advanced solid tumor such as melanoma, head and neck, liver or kidney cancer. The sequences come from CD4+ or CD8+ T cells sorted from blood, collected in a trial of the OX40 agonist ivuxolimab. V gene TRBV11-1 combines with J gene TRBJ2-1, with 9 bases matching TRBD2. The CDR3 here is CASSTEAGGAFF. CDR3 nucleotide sequence: TGTGCCAGCAGCACAGAAGCGGGGGGAGCGTTCTTC.